The 6 T cell receptor beta chains below all came from one sample that was sequenced in a study of blood T cell repertoires in COVID-19. Profiled with immunoSEQ multiplex PCR; TCRdb holds only in-frame clones, not every one. This sample yields about 150,000 clones, of which roughly 83% are seen a single time; around 10% belongs to the top ten. Input material: peripheral blood. These receptors were collected from a woman aged 60-75 years with COVID-19, enrolled during active disease.

The chain employs TRBV30 and TRBJ2-3; the match to TRBD2 covers 8 bases. The CDR3 extends over 16 amino acids. The V and J ends lost 2 bases and 2 bases, in that order; junction bases with no gene match: 9. Looked up from germline, CDR1 is GTSNPN and CDR2 is SVGIG (reference sequence). The chain's CDR3 is CAWSSGTSGFTDTQYF. The CDR3 DNA sequence: TGTGCCTGGAGTTCCGGGACTAGTGGATTCACAGATACGCAGTATTTT.

This chain uses TRBV6-5 with TRBJ1-4; 9 bases are shared with TRBD1. Per germline, CDR1 MNHEY and CDR2 SVGAGI. With V trimmed by 10 bases and J by 5 bases, 11 bases remained unmatched. The CDR3 contains 15 residues. The CDR3 DNA reads TGTGCCACCAGAAGGCCGGGACAGGGAAATGAAAAACTGTTTTTT. It specifies CATRRPGQGNEKLFF.

This clone showed up just a few times. The rearrangement uses TRBV2 and TRBJ1-5; D gene unclear. V lost 2 bases to trimming and J lost 3 bases, with 5 bases between them. This CDR3 is built from 13 residues. Per the germline V gene, CDR1 is SNHLY and CDR2 is FYNNEI. In DNA form, the CDR3 reads TGTGCCAGCAGTGAATGGCCCAATCAGCCCCAGCATTTT. The encoded protein is CASSEWPNQPQHF.

Only one count was recorded for this clone. The V call is TRBV19, the J call TRBJ2-6, with TRBD1 matching 8 bases. The CDR3 consists of 19 residues. J lost 1 base, V lost 5 bases, and 13 bases had no gene match. Germline CDR1 is LNHDA and CDR2 is SQIVND (reference sequence). The DNA of the CDR3 is TGTGCCAGTAGTCCAGACCCAGGGGGCGCATTATCTGGGGCCAACGTCCTGACTTTC. Its protein is CASSPDPGGALSGANVLTF.

CDR3 nucleotides: TGTGCCAGTACCCGGTCCTCCCCCGATGAAGCTTTCTTT. This encodes CASTRSSPDEAFF. V is TRBV19 and J is TRBJ1-1; D gene ambiguous. The V and J ends lost 7 bases and 7 bases respectively, with 16 bases between them. Per germline, CDR1 LNHDA and CDR2 SQIVND (reference sequence). The CDR3 sequence is 13 residues long.

The chain joins TRBV23-1 to TRBJ1-2; D is possibly TRBD1 (6 bases). TRBV23-1 is reported as an ORF; its role is uncertain. This CDR3 is 12 amino acids long. V lost 2 bases, J lost 7 bases, and 8 bases lay in between. This CDR3 is CASSQTGCGYTF. The CDR3 DNA is TGCGCCAGCAGTCAAACAGGGTGTGGCTACACCTTC.